What follows are 32 T cell receptor beta chains derived from one specimen sequenced in a study of T cells in Graves' hyperthyroidism and ophthalmopathy. TCR beta CDR3 sequences were amplified from RNA transcripts. First-round RT-PCR targeting the TCR CDR3 was performed with the HTBI primer set. TCRdb reanalysed the multiplex PCR reads using MiXCR and keeps one entry per CDR3 protein. Of hundreds of thousands of distinct CDR3 sequences listed, about 14% are singletons. The sample was blood. The receptors shown here come from a woman younger than 35 with Graves' hyperthyroidism.

The sample holds a few counts of this clonotype. The CDR3 region has the DNA TGTGCCAGCAGCCCTGGGACAGGGATAGACTATGGCTACACCTTC. It yields the protein CASSPGTGIDYGYTF. This rearrangement joins TRBV9 to TRBJ1-2, with 9 bases that match TRBD1. The CDR3 totals 15 residues. With 4 bases clipped from V and 3 bases from J, the junction kept 7 bases outside the gene matches. In germline, CDR1 is SGDLS, CDR2 YYNGEE.

This clonotype turned up a few times. The genes are TRBV12-3 or TRBV12-4 and TRBJ1-4; D unclear. The CDR3 sequence is 12 residues long. With 3 bases removed from V and 7 bases from J, the gap between germline ends came to 6 bases. CDR3 in amino acids: CASSFGREKLFF. The CDR3 region has the DNA TGTGCCAGCAGTTTTGGCCGTGAAAAACTGTTTTTT.

A few counts support this clonotype. CDR3 loop: CASSEAIPLGQGTTEAFF. CDR3 coding DNA: TGTGCCAGCAGTGAAGCAATACCCCTCGGACAGGGGACCACTGAAGCTTTCTTT. The chain couples TRBV12-3 or TRBV12-4 to TRBJ1-1; 9 bases align to TRBD1. CDR3 length equals 18 residues. V dropped 5 bases and J dropped 4; count of bases not matched to a gene: 17.

This clonotype came up a few times. The chain joins TRBV2 to TRBJ2-3; 11 nucleotides agree with TRBD2. J lost 2 bases, V lost 7 bases, and 8 bases had no gene match. The CDR3 consists of 16 residues. The germline CDR1 and CDR2 sequences are SNHLY and FYNNEI. The CDR3 region is CASNWELAGATDTQYF. The CDR3 DNA reads TGTGCCAGCAATTGGGAACTAGCGGGAGCCACAGATACGCAGTATTTT.

This clonotype was seen a few times. The CDR3 region has the DNA TGTGCCAGCAGGGGGGACAGCGAAAACACTGAAGCTTTCTTT. Protein sequence: CASRGDSENTEAFF. The chain uses TRBV6-1 and TRBJ1-1; 7 nucleotides agree with TRBD1. CDR1 is MNHNS and CDR2 is SASEGT in the germline V gene. The CDR3 contains 14 residues. J gave up 2 bases and V 6 bases, and 6 bases lay outside the gene matches.

As regards this clonotype: Being one base from a much bigger clone, this may be a read error. The chain uses TRBV6-1 and TRBJ2-7; D not resolved. V was trimmed by 5 bases and J by 0 bases, leaving 11 bases between them. CDR1 and CDR2 (germline): MNHNS, SASEGT. The CDR3 has 14 amino acids. This CDR3 reads CASSPLRSSYEQYF. As DNA, the CDR3 is TGTGCCAGCAGTCCTCTCAGGAGCTCCTACGAGCAGTACTTC.

For the CDR3, the DNA is TGTGCCAGCAGCCCCGGACCAGCAAGCAATGAGCAGTTCTTC. Amino acids: CASSPGPASNEQFF. The chain has TRBV11-2 and TRBJ2-1; D call uncertain. There are 14 residues in the CDR3. Looked up from germline, CDR1 is SGHAT and CDR2 is FQNNGV. Trimming removed 5 bases at V and 6 bases at J, with 14 bases between.

A few counts support this clonotype. Here the CDR3 DNA reads TGCGCCAGCAGCCAAGAACCTCTTCGGAGCATTCAGTACTTC. As protein: CASSQEPLRSIQYF. The chain employs TRBV4-1 and TRBJ2-4; the D is unclear. Germline values: CDR1 MGHRA, CDR2 YSYEKL. CDR3 size: 14 residues. With 0 bases removed from V and 9 bases from J, the gap between germline ends came to 12 bases.

V gene TRBV12-3 or TRBV12-4 combines with J gene TRBJ2-1; the D gene is possibly TRBD2 (6 bases). The CDR3 is made up of 11 amino acids. Trimming took off 1 base at V and 15 bases at J, with 10 bases between the two ends. CDR3 coding DNA: TGTGCCAGCAGTTTAGTGGGGAGGCGGTTCTTC. This gives the protein CASSLVGRRFF.

This clonotype was recorded at least ten times. The gene calls are TRBV24-1 and TRBJ2-5; D remains ambiguous. CDR1 KGHDR and CDR2 SFDVKD come from the germline V gene. V shed 2 bases and J shed 7 bases, with 13 bases lying between them. The CDR3 has 14 amino acids. CDR3 DNA sequence: TGTGCCACCAGTGATTGGACGGGCGAAGGGACCCAGTACTTC. Protein sequence: CATSDWTGEGTQYF.

This clonotype occurred a few times. The chain uses TRBV19 and TRBJ1-5; 12 positions agree with TRBD1. V lost 5 bases to trimming and J lost 7 bases; unmatched junction nucleotides: 12. From germline, CDR1 is LNHDA and CDR2 SQIVND (reference sequence). The CDR3 is 17 amino acids. The CDR3 sequence is CASSPRDRGLGEQPQHF. The DNA for the CDR3 is TGTGCCAGTAGTCCTCGGGACAGGGGGCTAGGTGAGCAGCCCCAGCATTTT. Complete variable domain (other parts from reference TRBV19 and TRBJ1-5): DGGITQSPKYLFRKEGQNVTLSCEQNLNHDAMYWYRQDPGQGLRLIYYSQIVNDFQKGDIAEGYSVSREKKESFPLTVTSAQKNPTAFYLCASSPRDRGLGEQPQHFGDGTRLSIL.

This clonotype occurred many times. This chain uses TRBV29-1 with TRBJ1-2, with D unclear. Germline loops: CDR1 SQVTM, CDR2 ANQGSEA. V shed 3 bases and J shed 7 bases, with 9 bases lying between them. The CDR3 has 11 amino acids. The CDR3 nucleotides are TGCAGCGTTGATACGGGCTTTGGCTACACCTTC. It encodes CSVDTGFGYTF.

CDR3 sequence reads: CAISESGGSSKNIQYF. The CDR3 region has the DNA TGTGCCATCAGTGAGTCCGGGGGCAGCTCCAAAAACATTCAGTACTTC. The chain combines TRBV10-3 with TRBJ2-4; D possibly matches TRBD1 or TRBD2 (6 bases each). Germline lookup yields CDR1 ENHRY and CDR2 SYGVKD. Trimming cost V 0 bases and J 2 bases, with 11 bases left between them. This CDR3 spans 16 amino acids.

This clonotype came up a few times. The rearrangement uses TRBV25-1 and TRBJ1-2; D is undetermined. CDR3 length: 14 residues. The V and J ends lost 1 base and 4 bases respectively, with 10 bases between them. In germline, CDR1 is MGHDK, CDR2 SYGVNS. The CDR3 DNA follows: TGTGCCAGCAGTGAATTTGGGGATACCTATGGCTACACCTTC. It encodes CASSEFGDTYGYTF.

The rearrangement uses TRBV29-1 and TRBJ2-4; 7 nucleotides line up with TRBD2. The CDR3 is 14 residues long. The germline CDR1 and CDR2 sequences are SQVTM and ANQGSEA. Trimming took 4 bases from V and 4 from J; bases not matched to a gene: 7. The CDR3 spells CSVVGGGKKNIQYF. CDR3 bases: TGCAGCGTTGTTGGGGGGGGGAAGAAAAACATTCAGTACTTC.

Many counts were recorded for this clonotype. CDR3 nucleotide sequence: TGCAGCGCGCGGGAGTCCGGGGCCAACGTCCTGACTTTC. Its protein product is CSARESGANVLTF. This sequence joins TRBV29-1 and TRBJ2-6; 7 bases match TRBD2. The CDR3 consists of 13 residues. The V gene's germline CDR1 is SQVTM and CDR2 ANQGSEA. The J segment lost 4 bases and the V segment lost 7 bases, leaving 4 bases of the junction unmatched.

This chain joins TRBV19 and TRBJ1-5, with D perhaps TRBD1 (6 bases). The V gene lost 8 bases and the J gene lost 7 bases, with 21 bases spanning the gap. The CDR3 is 15 residues long. Germline V gene sequence: CDR1 LNHDA, CDR2 SQIVND (reference sequence). The CDR3 DNA follows: TGTGCCAGTTCCCGGACAGCGGGCGGGGAGCAGCCCCAGCATTTT. Amino acid sequence: CASSRTAGGEQPQHF.

At least ten counts were recorded for this clonotype. The chain carries TRBV7-9 and TRBJ2-7; 10 nucleotides match TRBD2. The CDR3 loop spans 15 amino acids. The V segment lost 5 bases and the J segment 3 bases; nucleotides outside the gene matches: 7. Per the germline V gene, CDR1 is SEHNR and CDR2 is FQNEAQ (reference sequence). CDR3 residues: CASSPASGSVYEQYF. Written as DNA, the CDR3 is TGTGCCAGCAGCCCGGCTAGCGGGAGCGTCTACGAGCAGTACTTC.

This clonotype has at least ten counts. The chain carries TRBV30 and TRBJ1-5; possible D gene TRBD1, 6 bases. Germline lookup yields CDR1 GTSNPN and CDR2 SVGIG (reference sequence). This CDR3 is 14 amino acids long. The ends were cut back, 2 bases at V and 2 bases at J, with 10 bases in the middle. This CDR3 is CAWSWGPGNQPQHF. For the CDR3, the DNA is TGTGCCTGGAGTTGGGGGCCAGGCAATCAGCCCCAGCATTTT.

This clonotype was detected only a few times. The chain is built from TRBV12-3 or TRBV12-4 and TRBJ2-7, with TRBD2 matching over 9 bases. V lost 3 bases to trimming and J lost 6 bases; unmatched junction nucleotides: 18. This CDR3 has 18 amino acids. The CDR3 coding sequence is TGTGCCAGCAGTTTCGGGAGTAGCATAGATAGCGGGAGACGCGAGCAGTACTTC. Its translation: CASSFGSSIDSGRREQYF.

The chain uses TRBV20-1 and TRBJ2-3; D is undetermined. The CDR3 contains 15 residues. V shed 0 bases and J shed 0 bases, with 10 bases lying between them. Germline assignment: CDR1 DFQATT and CDR2 SNEGSKA (reference sequence). The DNA of the CDR3 is TGCAGTGCTAGAGATCAGGTCCTTAGCACAGATACGCAGTATTTT. Residues: CSARDQVLSTDTQYF.

This clonotype was picked up many times. The chain recombines TRBV7-9 with TRBJ2-7; D call uncertain. V was trimmed by 5 bases and J by 3 bases, leaving 11 bases between them. This CDR3 spans 13 amino acids. The germline CDR1 and CDR2 sequences are SEHNR and FQNEAQ (reference sequence). The CDR3 coding sequence is TGTGCCAGCAGCCCCGGACGGATCTACGAGCAGTACTTC. Its translation: CASSPGRIYEQYF.

This clonotype showed up many times. This sequence joins TRBV12-3 or TRBV12-4 and TRBJ2-7, with 13 bases matching TRBD2. Trimming at V came to 4 bases and at J to 6 bases, leaving 12 bases not matched to a gene. This CDR3 is built from 17 residues. CDR3 amino acids: CASSYKRLAGGGLEQYF. Here the CDR3 DNA reads TGTGCCAGCAGTTACAAAAGACTAGCGGGAGGTGGGCTCGAGCAGTACTTC.

In DNA, the CDR3 is TGTGCCAGCAGCTTGCGGACTAGCGGGAGAGGGTCGTACAATGAGCAGTTCTTC. This gives the protein CASSLRTSGRGSYNEQFF. V usage is TRBV5-6 and J usage is TRBJ2-1; TRBD2 matches at 13 bases. This CDR3 contains 18 residues. With V trimmed by 1 base and J by 4 bases, 8 bases remained unmatched. Germline CDR1 and CDR2: SGHDT and YYEEEE.

This clonotype has just a few counts. The rearrangement joins TRBV5-8 to TRBJ2-1; TRBD2 aligns across 11 bases. The CDR3 runs to 19 residues. CDR1 SGHTS and CDR2 YDEGEE come from the germline V gene. The J segment lost 0 bases and the V segment lost 2 bases, leaving 10 bases of the junction unmatched. The CDR3 nucleotides are TGTGCCAGCAGCTTCCCCTCGACTAGCGGGACTTACTCCTACAATGAGCAGTTCTTC. The encoded protein is CASSFPSTSGTYSYNEQFF.

This chain joins TRBV28 and TRBJ2-2; D is undetermined. Between the trimmed V and J ends, which lost 6 bases and 6 bases, there was a span of 14 bases. Germline loops: CDR1 MDHEN, CDR2 SYDVKM. This CDR3 comprises 14 residues. CDR3 sequence (DNA): TGTGCCAGCAGAGTTTTGAGGTTTTCCGGGGAGCTGTTTTTT. It specifies CASRVLRFSGELFF.

This chain connects TRBV19 to TRBJ2-1; 9 bases map to TRBD2. The CDR3 has 17 residues. After removal of 0 bases from V and 8 bases from J, the junction contained 11 bases not matched to a gene. Germline assignment: CDR1 LNHDA and CDR2 SQIVND (reference sequence). The CDR3 reads CASSIDLAGGGLDEQFF. The CDR3 DNA reads TGTGCCAGTAGTATAGATCTTGCGGGAGGGGGGTTAGATGAGCAGTTCTTC.

At least ten counts were recorded for this clonotype. The CDR3, as DNA: TGTGCCACCTCCCCGGGACTAGCGGGGGTTAATGAGCAGTTCTTC. It yields the protein CATSPGLAGVNEQFF. This chain uses TRBV11-3 with TRBJ2-1; 14 bases agree with TRBD2. The CDR3 has 15 amino acids. V dropped 10 bases and J dropped 7; count of bases not matched to a gene: 9. Germline V CDR1 and CDR2: SGHNT, YENEEA.

This clonotype was seen repeatedly, ten times or more. The gene calls are TRBV3-1 and TRBJ2-3; D uncertain. Germline V gene sequence: CDR1 LGHDT, CDR2 YNNKEL (reference sequence). V lost 1 base to trimming and J lost 2 bases, with 10 bases between them. The CDR3 totals 15 residues. The CDR3 nucleotides read TGTGCCAGCAGCCAAGTAGTACGGAACACAGATACGCAGTATTTT. Its protein product is CASSQVVRNTDTQYF.

The V call is TRBV12-3 or TRBV12-4, the J call TRBJ2-3; D unresolved. Trimming stripped 3 bases from V and 14 bases from J, with 21 bases between. CDR3 length: 14 amino acids. Here the CDR3 reads CASSLSRRALARYF. In DNA form, the CDR3 reads TGTGCCAGCAGTTTGAGCCGCCGGGCGCTGGCGCGGTATTTT.

This clonotype has only one observation. The V call is TRBV7-6, the J call TRBJ2-2, with TRBD1 matching over 8 bases. Germline CDR1 reads SGHVS; CDR2 reads FNYEAQ. This CDR3 region has 16 residues. The V and J ends lost 2 bases and 6 bases, in that order; junction bases with no gene match: 8. CDR3 coding DNA: TGTGCCAGCAGCTTAACCCCCGGACAGGGAGCCGGGGAGCTGTTTTTT. It codes for CASSLTPGQGAGELFF.

Worth noting for this clonotype: A read error may produce the germline difference seen at one junction end. The chain combines TRBV11-3 with TRBJ2-1; D perhaps matches TRBD1 (5 bases). Germline loops: CDR1 SGHNT, CDR2 YENEEA. The CDR3 is made up of 16 amino acids. The CDR3 DNA is TGCGCCAGCAGCCGCCTGCAGGGCAGCTCCTACAATGAGCAGTTCTTC. This encodes CASSRLQGSSYNEQFF. Complete variable domain (other parts from reference TRBV11-3 and TRBJ2-1): EAGVVQSPRYKIIEKKQPVAFWCNPISGHNTLYWYLQNLGQGPELLIRYENEEAVDDSQLPKDRFSAERLKGVDSTLKIQPAELGDSAVYLCASSRLQGSSYNEQFFGPGTRLTVL.